This T cell receptor (beta chain) was found in a study of blood T cell repertoires in COVID-19. Between the trimmed V and J ends, which lost 4 bases and 1 base, there was a span of 17 bases. This CDR3 comprises 16 residues. Germline V gene sequence: CDR1 SGHRS, CDR2 YFSETQ. TCRdb's copy holds only in-frame clones and misses some; the assay was immunoSEQ multiplex PCR. The sample has some 150,000 clones; approximately 85% are singletons. The source of this sequence is a man aged 45 to 65 with acute or convalescent COVID-19. The specimen sequenced was peripheral blood. This sequence joins TRBV5-1 and TRBJ1-2; unclear D gene. The CDR3 coding sequence is TGCGCCAGCAGCCCTCGCACAGAGCCACTTAACTATGGCTACACCTTC. Residues: CASSPRTEPLNYGYTF.